This TCR beta chain was recovered during a study of blood T cell repertoires in COVID-19. The CDR3 runs to 15 residues. V dropped 5 bases and J dropped 2; count of bases not matched to a gene: 6. The germline V gene encodes CDR1 SEHNR and CDR2 FQNEAQ (reference sequence). The repertoire was sequenced with immunoSEQ multiplex PCR; TCRdb's copy has only in-frame clones and lacks some. The sample lists 200,000 to 300,000 clones, about 90% occurring once. This receptor was obtained from a person aged 18 to 30 with COVID-19, enrolled during active disease. Material for sequencing was peripheral blood. This chain uses TRBV7-9 with TRBJ1-1, with 9 bases fitting TRBD1. The CDR3 loop is CASSTGTGYNTEAFF. CDR3 bases: TGTGCCAGCAGCACCGGGACAGGGTACAACACTGAAGCTTTCTTT.